Shown below are 22 T cell receptor beta chains from a single sample sequenced in a study of beta chain features in type 1 diabetes. Every isolated RNA sample was fully reverse transcribed, so sequencing captured expressed TCRB transcripts. Clones were read by immunoSEQ multiplex PCR, and TCRdb kept only the in-frame ones, dropping some. The repertoire holds roughly 370,000 clones, with about 15% as singletons. Sequencing was carried out using naive CD4+ T cells from blood. These receptors were collected from a man aged 25-45 years in good health.

The V gene is TRBV7-6, the J gene TRBJ2-7; D possibly corresponds to TRBD1 (6 bases). V was pared by 6 bases and J by 0 bases, with 15 bases between. The CDR3 totals 15 residues. Germline CDR1 reads SGHVS; CDR2 reads FNYEAQ. CDR3 DNA: TGTGCCAGCAGTCCACAGGGTAGTAGCTCCTACGAGCAGTACTTC. Protein product: CASSPQGSSSYEQYF.

This clone has just a few counts. The J gene is TRBJ2-7, the V gene TRBV5-5; D gene ambiguous. CDR3 size: 12 residues. The V end was cut by 0 bases, the J end by 7 bases, with 8 bases between. CDR1 and CDR2 from the germline V gene are SGHKS and YYEKEE (reference sequence). The CDR3: CASSLALGEQYF. CDR3 bases: TGTGCCAGCAGCTTGGCCTTGGGAGAGCAGTACTTC. The variable domain in full, with the rest retrieved from reference TRBV5-5 and TRBJ2-7, is DAGVTQSPTHLIKTRGQQVTLRCSPISGHKSVSWYQQVLGQGPQFIFQYYEKEERGRGNFPDRFSARQFPNYSSELNVNALLLGDSALYLCASSLALGEQYFGPGTRLTVT.

The chain carries TRBV2 and TRBJ2-3; D is perhaps TRBD2 (6 bases). Germline CDR1 is SNHLY and CDR2 is FYNNEI. V lost 6 bases and J 0 bases, leaving 13 bases between the germline ends. This CDR3 is built from 15 residues. CDR3 loop: CASRGGLPSTDTQYF. The CDR3 nucleotides are TGTGCCAGCAGGGGGGGACTCCCTAGCACAGATACGCAGTATTTT.

The chain couples TRBV25-1 to TRBJ2-7; TRBD2 aligns across 8 bases. This CDR3 contains 12 residues. Germline lookup yields CDR1 MGHDK and CDR2 SYGVNS. V gave up 10 bases and J gave up 1 base; unmatched junction bases: 3. The CDR3 protein is CAISGKSYEQYV. CDR3 DNA: TGTGCCATTAGCGGGAAGTCCTACGAGCAGTACGTC.

This clone was detected a few times. V usage is TRBV11-2 and J usage is TRBJ2-3; D call uncertain. The germline gives CDR1 SGHAT, CDR2 FQNNGV. CDR3 length: 14 residues. Between the trimmed V and J ends, which lost 1 base and 2 bases, there was a span of 7 bases. The CDR3 DNA follows: TGTGCCAGCAGCTTAGGACCTACCACAGATACGCAGTATTTT. It codes for CASSLGPTTDTQYF.

Concerning this clone itself: The sample has other DNA sequences that encode this CDR3 too. V usage is TRBV18 and J usage is TRBJ2-7; D is perhaps TRBD1 or TRBD2 (5 bases each). V lost 3 bases to trimming and J lost 1 base, with 7 bases between them. CDR3 length: 13 residues. Germline V CDR1 and CDR2: KGHSH, LQKENI. The CDR3 DNA follows: TGTGCCAGCTCACCGGGACGGTCCTACGAGCAGTACGTC. Translation: CASSPGRSYEQYV.

This clone appeared a few times. V gene TRBV19 combines with J gene TRBJ2-2; D may be TRBD1 or TRBD2 (5 bases each). The CDR3 has 13 amino acids. The germline gives CDR1 LNHDA, CDR2 SQIVND (reference sequence). The germline V and J ends were trimmed by 9 bases and 6 bases, with 14 bases remaining between them. The DNA for the CDR3 is TGTGCCAGCCCGGGCCAGGGACCCGGGGAGCTGTTTTTT. Protein product: CASPGQGPGELFF.

The CDR3 DNA sequence: TGTGCCAGTAACGGAGGCAATCAGCCCCAGCATTTT. Its protein product is CASNGGNQPQHF. The chain has TRBV19 and TRBJ1-5; D call uncertain. The CDR3 spans 12 residues. Between the trimmed V and J ends, which lost 7 bases and 2 bases, there was a span of 6 bases. Germline values: CDR1 LNHDA, CDR2 SQIVND (reference sequence).

In this sample, this clone turned up a few times. The chain has TRBV14 and TRBJ1-1; 8 bases agree with TRBD1. V was pared by 0 bases and J by 4 bases, with 4 bases of the junction left unmatched. This CDR3 comprises 15 residues. Germline V gene sequence: CDR1 SGHDN, CDR2 FVKESK. DNA of the CDR3: TGTGCCAGCAGCCAAGATGGGGGACAGGTCACTGAAGCTTTCTTT. Its protein is CASSQDGGQVTEAFF.

The rearrangement links TRBV9 to TRBJ2-1, with D unclear. Per germline, CDR1 SGDLS and CDR2 YYNGEE. Trimming removed 0 bases from V and 4 bases from J, with 11 bases in between. The CDR3 consists of 15 residues. CDR3 residues: CASSVAGAVYNEQFF. CDR3 nucleotides: TGTGCCAGCAGCGTAGCCGGCGCTGTTTACAATGAGCAGTTCTTC.

This clone came up a few times. This chain links TRBV7-2 with TRBJ1-1; 9 nucleotides agree with TRBD1. Germline loops: CDR1 SGHTA, CDR2 FQGNSA. V trimming: 2 bases; J trimming: 10 bases; junction bases outside the gene matches: 11. The CDR3 is made up of 15 amino acids. The CDR3 DNA reads TGTGCCAGCAGCTTATCTGTTGGAACAGGGGGCAGAGCTTTCTTT. Its translation: CASSLSVGTGGRAFF.

This clone came up a few times. The chain recombines TRBV7-3 with TRBJ2-2; D is perhaps TRBD2 (6 bases). The ends were cut back, 0 bases at V and 5 bases at J, with 10 bases in the middle. Germline V gene lookup returns CDR1 SGHTA and CDR2 FQGTGA. This CDR3 is 15 amino acids long. The CDR3 DNA reads TGTGCCAGCAGCTTAACAGGAGGGGTTACCGGGGAGCTGTTTTTT. Translated, it gives CASSLTGGVTGELFF.

This clone was observed a handful of times. Other DNA sequences in this sample translate to the same CDR3. The J gene is TRBJ2-1, the V gene TRBV9; 10 positions agree with TRBD2. The CDR3 sequence is 15 residues long. With V trimmed by 0 bases and J by 5 bases, 2 bases remained unmatched. From germline, CDR1 is SGDLS and CDR2 YYNGEE. The CDR3 region has the DNA TGTGCCAGCAGCGTAGCTACTAGCGGGGACAATGAGCAGTTCTTC. It encodes CASSVATSGDNEQFF.

This clone was observed a handful of times. The rearrangement joins TRBV18 to TRBJ2-1, with 8 bases aligning to TRBD2. The CDR3 has 15 residues. Germline V gene lookup returns CDR1 KGHSH and CDR2 LQKENI. V shed 6 bases and J 3 bases; nucleotides not matched to a gene: 7. CDR3 protein: CASSELAGLYNEQFF. The CDR3 DNA reads TGTGCCAGCTCTGAATTAGCGGGACTCTACAATGAGCAGTTCTTC.

This clone showed up just a few times. The rearrangement uses TRBV16 and TRBJ1-2, with 7 bases matching TRBD1. Unmatched junction bases numbered 11, after V lost 4 bases and J lost 0 bases. The CDR3 sequence is 17 residues long. Germline V CDR1 and CDR2: KGHSY, FQNENV. CDR3 sequence (DNA): TGTGCCAGCAGCCGTAACAGGGGAGGGCCCTCTAACTATGGCTACACCTTC. Residues: CASSRNRGGPSNYGYTF.

In its sample, this clone was seen a few times. The rearrangement joins TRBV14 to TRBJ2-1; TRBD1 matches 11 bases. J gave up 5 bases and V 6 bases, and 6 bases lay outside the gene matches. Germline lookup yields CDR1 SGHDN and CDR2 FVKESK. CDR3 length: 15 residues. CDR3 amino acids: CASRRTGGPDNEQFF. For the CDR3, the DNA is TGTGCCAGCAGGCGGACAGGGGGCCCGGACAATGAGCAGTTCTTC.

The CDR3 is CASSLSGGFGNTIYF. The CDR3 coding sequence is TGTGCCAGCAGTTTATCTGGGGGATTTGGAAACACCATATATTTT. The gene calls are TRBV27 and TRBJ1-3; D possibly corresponds to TRBD1 (5 bases). The CDR3 length is 15 residues. V lost 0 bases and J lost 3, with 9 bases in between. Germline V gene sequence: CDR1 MNHEY, CDR2 SMNVEV (reference sequence).

The V call is TRBV5-1, the J call TRBJ2-5; D is undetermined. V was shortened by 1 base and J by 2 bases, with 6 bases between the two germline ends. Looked up from germline, CDR1 is SGHRS and CDR2 is YFSETQ. The CDR3 contains 13 residues. The CDR3 DNA follows: TGCGCCAGCAGCTTGCAACCGCAAGAGACCCAGTACTTC. It is translated as CASSLQPQETQYF.

The chain recombines TRBV1 with TRBJ1-5; TRBD1, as called in the table, went unchecked against the DNA. TRBV1 is a listed pseudogene. The CDR3 runs 19 residues. The CDR3 bases are TGCACCAGCAGCCAAGATCTTATCAGACGGGACAGGGCGATTCAGCCCCAGCATTTT. This codes for CTSSQDLIRRDRAIQPQHF.

This clone was observed a single time. The same CDR3 is also encoded by other DNA sequences in this sample. The rearrangement links TRBV6-5 to TRBJ2-1; D call uncertain. V was shortened by 5 bases and J by 6 bases, with 5 bases between the two germline ends. Germline CDR1 is MNHEY and CDR2 is SVGAGI. This CDR3 comprises 11 residues. CDR3 DNA sequence: TGTGCCAGCAGTCTAGGCAATGAGCAGTTCTTC. Protein: CASSLGNEQFF.

The rearrangement uses TRBV30 and TRBJ1-2; weak D call: TRBD1 (5 bases). CDR3 length: 13 residues. Germline CDR1 reads GTSNPN; CDR2 reads SVGIG (reference sequence). The V end lost 4 bases, the J end lost 8 bases, and 17 bases lay between the germline ends. DNA for the CDR3: TGTGCCTGGACCAGGGAAAGGAGGAGCGGCTACACCTTC. Translation gives CAWTRERRSGYTF.

The chain links TRBV7-2 to TRBJ1-6; D possibly corresponds to TRBD1 (5 bases). The germline CDR1 and CDR2 sequences are SGHTA and FQGNSA. V was cut by 1 base and J by 6 bases, with 10 bases left in between. The CDR3 has 15 residues. The CDR3 coding sequence is TGTGCCAGCAGCTTAGGCCAGGGTAGTAATTCACCCCTCCACTTT. Its protein is CASSLGQGSNSPLHF.